These 28 T cell receptor beta chains originate from one sample sequenced in a study of T cell changes during pregnancy in multiple sclerosis (dated by TCRdb to the late 2010s). The library was produced with the immunoSEQ multiplex PCR assay. The table comes from immuneACCESS by way of TCRdb, which keeps in-frame sequences with V and J called. Part of the clones is missing from these tables; in studies checked, under half for an unresolved V gene and the rest for unknown reasons. The sample table lists about 40,000 clones, 80% to 90% of them with a count of one. The leading ten clones occupy 0.45% to 0.6% of the sample. The input for sequencing was CD4+ T cells from peripheral blood mononuclear cells, taken in the first trimester of pregnancy. These receptors originate from a female donor with multiple sclerosis, enrolled in a pregnancy study.

This chain uses TRBV5-1 with TRBJ2-7; no reliable D call. Germline V CDR1 and CDR2: SGHRS, YFSETQ. This CDR3 spans 13 amino acids. V was cut by 1 base and J by 7 bases, with 12 bases left in between. In nucleotides, the CDR3 is TGCGCCAGCAGCTTGTACACCCCCCAGGAGCAGTACTTC. Translation: CASSLYTPQEQYF.

The chain uses TRBV19 and TRBJ2-5; TRBD1 might be the D (6 bases). Trimming stripped 5 bases from V and 2 bases from J, with 12 bases between. CDR3 size: 14 residues. CDR1 LNHDA and CDR2 SQIVND come from the germline V gene (reference sequence). CDR3 nucleotides: TGTGCCAGTAGTTTGAAGACAGGTCAAGAGACCCAGTACTTC. This encodes CASSLKTGQETQYF.

This clone was counted once. The V call is TRBV6-6, the J call TRBJ1-2; 10 nucleotides match TRBD1. The CDR3 length is 16 residues. Germline values: CDR1 MNHNY, CDR2 SVGAGI (reference sequence). The J segment lost 0 bases and the V segment lost 5 bases, leaving 6 bases of the junction unmatched. In nucleotides, the CDR3 is TGTGCCAGCAGTCGCTCAGGACAGGGGGCTAACTATGGCTACACCTTC. Translated, it gives CASSRSGQGANYGYTF.

The rearrangement joins TRBV9 to TRBJ2-5; possible D gene TRBD2, 6 bases. V shed 4 bases and J shed 4 bases, with 11 bases lying between them. Germline V gene data show CDR1 as SGDLS and CDR2 as YYNGEE. The length of the CDR3 is 13 residues. The CDR3 region is CASSTGLSETQYF. As DNA, the CDR3 is TGTGCCAGCAGCACGGGACTTTCAGAGACCCAGTACTTC.

This clone was recorded only once. CDR3 coding DNA: TGCAGCGTTGAAGTCCCGGACAGGGGATCTGGAAACACCATATATTTT. Its protein is CSVEVPDRGSGNTIYF. J is TRBJ1-3 and V is TRBV29-1; 9 bases map to TRBD1. The trim removed 1 base at V and 1 base at J, leaving 5 bases unmatched. Germline loops: CDR1 SQVTM, CDR2 ANQGSEA. The CDR3 sequence is 16 residues long. The variable domain in full, completed from reference TRBV29-1 and TRBJ1-3, reads SAVISQKPSRDICQRGTSLTIQCQVDSQVTMMFWYRQQPGQSLTLIATANQGSEATYESGFVIDKFPISRPNLTFSTLTVSNMSPEDSSIYLCSVEVPDRGSGNTIYFGEGSWLTVV.

This clone was counted a single time. This sequence joins TRBV11-2 and TRBJ2-1; TRBD2 might be the D (5 bases). The CDR3 length is 17 residues. CDR1 is SGHAT and CDR2 is FQNNGV in the germline V gene. V lost 0 bases to trimming and J lost 4 bases, with 16 bases between them. The CDR3 protein is CASSLDFGGEPYNEQFF. The CDR3 region has the DNA TGTGCCAGCAGCTTAGATTTTGGAGGCGAACCTTACAATGAGCAGTTCTTC.

The J gene is TRBJ1-2, the V gene TRBV6-1; D uncertain. From germline, CDR1 is MNHNS and CDR2 SASEGT. CDR3 length: 15 amino acids. Trimming cost V 0 bases and J 2 bases, with 10 bases left between them. CDR3 DNA: TGTGCCAGCAGTGAAGCCGTTCCCCTCAACTATGGCTACACCTTC. As protein: CASSEAVPLNYGYTF.

The CDR3 sequence is CASSSVAGVVETQYF. CDR3 DNA sequence: TGTGCCAGCAGTTCCGTGGCGGGAGTTGTAGAGACCCAGTACTTC. V is TRBV6-5 and J is TRBJ2-5; 7 nucleotides line up with TRBD2. Germline CDR1 reads MNHEY; CDR2 reads SVGAGI. V dropped 4 bases and J dropped 4; count of bases not matched to a gene: 9. CDR3 size: 15 residues.

The chain has TRBV20-1 and TRBJ2-1, with 7 bases fitting TRBD1. This CDR3 is built from 11 residues. Per germline, CDR1 DFQATT and CDR2 SNEGSKA (reference sequence). V shed 7 bases and J 3 bases; nucleotides not matched to a gene: 0. CDR3 region: CSGDSYNEQFF. The CDR3 bases are TGCAGTGGGGACAGCTACAATGAGCAGTTCTTC.

This chain uses TRBV19 with TRBJ2-6, with no clear D. This CDR3 spans 16 amino acids. CDR1 and CDR2 (germline): LNHDA, SQIVND (reference sequence). The V end lost 7 bases, the J end lost 0 bases, and 13 bases lay between the germline ends. The CDR3 nucleotides read TGTGCCAGTAAGGCGGTGACCCCCTCTGGGGCCAACGTCCTGACTTTC. Translation: CASKAVTPSGANVLTF.

This clone occurred once. This chain joins TRBV10-2 and TRBJ1-2; D remains ambiguous. V was clipped by 0 bases and J by 8 bases, with 13 bases between them. The germline V gene encodes CDR1 WSHSY and CDR2 SAAADI. The CDR3 spans 14 residues. The CDR3 nucleotides are TGCGCCAGCAGTGAGTCGGGAGGGAATATCGGCTACACCTTC. Translating it yields CASSESGGNIGYTF.

The table lists this clone with a count of one. This chain connects TRBV29-1 to TRBJ2-2; 7 nucleotides match TRBD2. J gave up 7 bases and V 6 bases, and 14 bases lay outside the gene matches. From germline, CDR1 is SQVTM and CDR2 ANQGSEA. The CDR3 runs to 15 residues. Here the CDR3 reads CSVLLLAGAVGELFF. The CDR3 DNA reads as TGCAGCGTCCTCCTCTTGGCGGGAGCTGTCGGGGAGCTGTTTTTT.

The gene calls are TRBV11-2 and TRBJ1-3; D unclear. V was cut by 5 bases and J by 2 bases, with 10 bases left in between. CDR1 and CDR2 (germline): SGHAT, FQNNGV. CDR3 size: 14 residues. The CDR3 bases are TGTGCCAGCAGCCCGACAACGGCTGGAAACACCATATATTTT. Protein sequence: CASSPTTAGNTIYF.

V usage is TRBV18 and J usage is TRBJ2-7; 10 positions match TRBD1. CDR1 is KGHSH, CDR2 LQKENI, per germline. The CDR3 is 14 amino acids. The J segment lost 4 bases and the V segment lost 6 bases, leaving 6 bases of the junction unmatched. CDR3 DNA: TGTGCCAGCTCCTCCGACAGGGGGCGTTACGAGCAGTACTTC. Amino acid sequence: CASSSDRGRYEQYF.

The chain links TRBV5-6 to TRBJ1-4, with 9 bases identical to TRBD1. V lost 4 bases to trimming and J lost 9 bases; unmatched junction nucleotides: 4. This CDR3 contains 13 residues. Germline-derived CDR1 and CDR2 are SGHDT and YYEEEE. CDR3 coding DNA: TGTGCCAGCAGCGGTGGGACAGGGAAAAAACTGTTTTTT. Translated, it gives CASSGGTGKKLFF.

This clone was picked up one time. The chain links TRBV25-1 to TRBJ2-7, with unresolved D. The CDR3 loop spans 14 amino acids. Germline V gene sequence: CDR1 MGHDK, CDR2 SYGVNS. V lost 9 bases and J lost 3, with 18 bases in between. The DNA for the CDR3 is TGTGCCAGTTCAACCACAGAAAATAACTACGAGCAGTACTTC. Its protein product is CASSTTENNYEQYF.

The chain combines TRBV29-1 with TRBJ2-5, with a weak D call TRBD2 (5 bases). Germline V gene data show CDR1 as SQVTM and CDR2 as ANQGSEA. Trimming cost V 5 bases and J 4 bases, with 11 bases left between them. This CDR3 has 12 residues. The chain's CDR3 is CSVRRTGETQYF. The CDR3 DNA follows: TGCAGCGTTCGGCGGACTGGAGAGACCCAGTACTTC.

The genes are TRBV7-9 and TRBJ2-7; TRBD1 aligns across 9 bases. This CDR3 comprises 12 residues. J lost 6 bases, V lost 5 bases, and 2 bases had no gene match. The germline V gene encodes CDR1 SEHNR and CDR2 FQNEAQ (reference sequence). CDR3 sequence (DNA): TGTGCCAGCAGCCCGACAGGGGGCGAGCAGTACTTC. It translates to CASSPTGGEQYF.

The chain has TRBV5-6 and TRBJ1-1; TRBD1 might be the D (6 bases). This CDR3 is built from 19 residues. V was pared by 4 bases and J by 0 bases, with 25 bases between. Germline values: CDR1 SGHDT, CDR2 YYEEEE. CDR3: CASSGRGTNKDFMNTEAFF. The CDR3 DNA is TGTGCCAGCAGCGGGAGGGGGACGAACAAGGATTTTATGAACACTGAAGCTTTCTTT.

The rearrangement uses TRBV19 and TRBJ1-1; D not resolved. The CDR3 covers 18 residues. Germline CDR1 and CDR2: LNHDA and SQIVND (reference sequence). V gave up 2 bases and J gave up 1 base, with 20 bases separating them. The CDR3 protein is CASSIRGRWAPKNTEAFF. CDR3 coding DNA: TGTGCCAGTAGTATACGTGGCAGGTGGGCCCCGAAGAACACTGAAGCTTTCTTT.

The chain employs TRBV2 and TRBJ2-1; possibly TRBD1 for D (7 bases). The CDR3 runs 13 residues. In germline, CDR1 is SNHLY, CDR2 FYNNEI. The V gene lost 6 bases and the J gene lost 8 bases, with 14 bases spanning the gap. The CDR3 here is CASRRQGGHEQFF. The CDR3 DNA follows: TGTGCCAGCAGGAGGCAGGGGGGCCATGAGCAGTTCTTC. The full variable domain, completed using reference TRBV2 and TRBJ2-1, is EPEVTQTPSHQVTQMGQEVILRCVPISNHLYFYWYRQILGQKVEFLVSFYNNEISEKSEIFDDQFSVERPDGSNFTLKIRSTKLEDSAMYFCASRRQGGHEQFFGPGTRLTVL.

The chain recombines TRBV4-2 with TRBJ1-2, with TRBD1 matching over 9 bases. The germline gives CDR1 LGHNA, CDR2 YNFKEQ. The CDR3 is 14 residues long. The V and J ends lost 5 bases and 8 bases, in that order; junction bases with no gene match: 9. The chain's CDR3 is CASSAEGQGGGYTF. CDR3 sequence (DNA): TGTGCCAGCAGCGCAGAGGGACAGGGAGGAGGCTACACCTTC.

The J gene is TRBJ1-2, the V gene TRBV21-1; the D call TRBD1 from the table was never checked on the DNA. TRBV21-1 is annotated as a pseudogene. The CDR3 is 14 residues long. CDR3 DNA sequence: TGTGCCAGCAGCAAATGTGAGGGGGTGGATGGCTACACCTTC. This translates into CASSKCEGVDGYTF.

The V call is TRBV13, the J call TRBJ2-7; D is unresolved. The CDR3 sequence is 11 residues long. Germline V gene sequence: CDR1 PRHDT, CDR2 FYEKMQ (reference sequence). The V end lost 5 bases, the J end lost 6 bases, and 8 bases lay between the germline ends. CDR3 sequence reads: CASSTLGEQYF. CDR3 in DNA: TGTGCCAGCAGCACCCTCGGCGAGCAGTACTTC.

The CDR3 nucleotides read TGCAGTGCCCGCCCAGGGCCTGAAGCTTTCTTT. It encodes CSARPGPEAFF. This rearrangement joins TRBV20-1 to TRBJ1-1; possible D gene TRBD1, 5 bases. The germline V gene has CDR1 DFQATT and CDR2 SNEGSKA (reference sequence). V lost 6 bases, J lost 6 bases, and 11 bases lay in between. This CDR3 spans 11 amino acids.

The chain's CDR3 is CASSISQGKATEAFF. CDR3 nucleotide sequence: TGTGCCAGTAGTATATCCCAGGGGAAGGCCACTGAAGCTTTCTTT. V usage is TRBV19 and J usage is TRBJ1-1, with a possible D match to TRBD1 (6 bases). The CDR3 has 15 residues. Germline CDR1 LNHDA, CDR2 SQIVND (reference sequence). Trimming took 2 bases from V and 4 from J, leaving 14 bases between them.

The rearrangement uses TRBV18 and TRBJ1-2; 7 positions match TRBD1. The CDR3 is made up of 16 amino acids. J was trimmed by 0 bases and V by 3 bases; bases with no gene match: 7. Germline V gene lookup returns CDR1 KGHSH and CDR2 LQKENI. The DNA of the CDR3 is TGTGCCAGCTCACCGCAACAGGGGACAACTAACTATGGCTACACCTTC. This gives the protein CASSPQQGTTNYGYTF.

The chain has TRBV7-9 and TRBJ2-1; 7 bases align to TRBD1. This CDR3 is built from 13 residues. The J segment lost 3 bases and the V segment lost 5 bases, leaving 1 base of the junction unmatched. The germline CDR1 and CDR2 sequences are SEHNR and FQNEAQ (reference sequence). In nucleotides, the CDR3 is TGTGCCAGCAGCGGGGACAGCTACAATGAGCAGTTCTTC. Its protein product is CASSGDSYNEQFF.